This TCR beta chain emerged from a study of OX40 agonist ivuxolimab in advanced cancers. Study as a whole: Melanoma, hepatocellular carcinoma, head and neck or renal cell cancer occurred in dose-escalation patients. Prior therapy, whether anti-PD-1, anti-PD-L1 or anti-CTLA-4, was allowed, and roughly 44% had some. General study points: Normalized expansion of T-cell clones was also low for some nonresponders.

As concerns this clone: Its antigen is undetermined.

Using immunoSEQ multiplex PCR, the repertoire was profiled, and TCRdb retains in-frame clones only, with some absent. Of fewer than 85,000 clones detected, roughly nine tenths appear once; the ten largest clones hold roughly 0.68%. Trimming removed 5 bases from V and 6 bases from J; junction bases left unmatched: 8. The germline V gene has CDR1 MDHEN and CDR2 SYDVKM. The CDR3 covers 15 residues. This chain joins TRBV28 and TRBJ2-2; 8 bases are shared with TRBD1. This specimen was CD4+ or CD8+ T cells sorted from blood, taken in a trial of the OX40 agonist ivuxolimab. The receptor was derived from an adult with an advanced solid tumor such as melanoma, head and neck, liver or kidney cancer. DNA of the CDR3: TGTGCCAGCAGTCCGTCGGACAGGGCGTCCGGGGAGCTGTTTTTT. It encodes CASSPSDRASGELFF.